The source of this T cell receptor (beta chain) is a study of regulatory T cells in long-lasting Graves disease. Study observations and caveats: Persistent-disease Graves' patients showed less TCR diversity than new cases.

As for time point: newly diagnosed GD, antithyroid drugs for less than 3 months. PBMCs were the source of the RNA used for TCR sequencing. This clonotype was detected many times. The antigen is undetermined. The authors built TCR beta libraries using iRepertoire HTBI primers and Arm-PCR of CDR3 regions. TCRdb used MiXCR to reprocess the multiplex PCR reads, holding one entry per CDR3 protein. The repertoire holds about 520,000 distinct CDR3 sequences, with around 11% as singletons. Germline CDR1 reads SNHLY; CDR2 reads FYNNEI. Trimming removed 5 bases from V and 3 bases from J, with 5 bases in between. This CDR3 has 12 residues. The sample was also reused in another study, on T cells in Graves' hyperthyroidism and ophthalmopathy.

The V and J genes are TRBV2 and TRBJ1-5; no definite D call. This receptor was identified in a woman in her thirties with Graves disease. Sequences were derived from peripheral blood mononuclear cells (PBMCs), sampled at new diagnosis, from a patient treated with antithyroid drugs. CDR3 protein: CASSLFNQPQHF. CDR3 DNA sequence: TGTGCCAGCAGTTTGTTCAATCAGCCCCAGCATTTT. The full variable domain, its missing parts supplied by reference TRBV2 and TRBJ1-5, is EPEVTQTPSHQVTQMGQEVILRCVPISNHLYFYWYRQILGQKVEFLVSFYNNEISEKSEIFDDQFSVERPDGSNFTLKIRSTKLEDSAMYFCASSLFNQPQHFGDGTRLSIL.